This T cell receptor (beta chain) comes out of a study of cytomegalovirus exposure and HLA in healthy donors. Germline CDR1 is SGHDN and CDR2 is FVKESK. V was pared by 4 bases and J by 3 bases, with 9 bases between. This CDR3 is 13 amino acids long. The PCR ran on 60 Vbeta and 13 Jbeta primers. The data were produced by immunoSEQ multiplex PCR, yet TCRdb's version contains in-frame clones alone and is incomplete. The repertoire has fewer than 150,000 clones, about 74% of them found once; the top ten carry around 2.7%. The chain uses TRBV14 and TRBJ1-1; D gene uncertain. The clonotype was recovered from a woman in her 40s in good health and CMV-seropositive. The sample taken for sequencing was PBMCs. The CDR3 region has the DNA TGTGCCAGCAGCCGGTCCGCGTACACTGAAGCTTTCTTT. Its translation is CASSRSAYTEAFF. The whole variable domain, filled in from reference TRBV14 and TRBJ1-1, reads EAGVTQFPSHSVIEKGQTVTLRCDPISGHDNLYWYRRVMGKEIKFLLHFVKESKQDESGMPNNRFLAERTGGTYSTLKVQPAELEDSGVYFCASSRSAYTEAFFGQGTRLTVV.